A selection of T cell receptor beta chains follows, all from one sample in a study of CD8+ T cells in alopecia areata. Here immunoSEQ multiplex PCR was the method, and the copy in TCRdb shows in-frame clones only, minus some. This sample has about 180,000 clones, with roughly 50% found just once. The input for sequencing was CD8+ T cells sorted from blood, taken at week 24, from a patient treated with tofacitinib. These receptors came from a human donor with alopecia areata. Each CDR3 is given with its conserved first and last residue. Each record gives: D gene, clone size, J gene, V gene, CDR3 protein, CDR3 DNA. D genes are given only for firm matches. Expanded clones are given a class, and other clones once, few, many or no size at all.

D: TRBD2; size: few; J: TRBJ2-2; V: TRBV29-1; CDR3: CSVEVGGINTGELFF; DNA: TGCAGCGTTGAAGTGGGGGGGATAAACACCGGGGAGCTGTTTTTT
D: NA; size: NA; J: TRBJ2-7; V: TRBV5-1; CDR3: CASSLGAGLEEQYF; DNA: TGCGCCAGCAGCTTGGGGGCAGGACTGGAAGAGCAGTACTTC
D: NA; size: NA; J: TRBJ2-1; V: TRBV2; CDR3: CASSPRQAYNEQFF; DNA: TGTGCCAGCAGTCCGAGACAGGCGTACAATGAGCAGTTCTTC
D: NA; size: few; J: TRBJ2-2; V: TRBV2; CDR3: CASSEVGLANTGELFF; DNA: TGTGCCAGCAGTGAAGTAGGGCTAGCCAACACCGGGGAGCTGTTTTTT
D: NA; size: few; J: TRBJ2-3; V: TRBV10-3; CDR3: CATHRDTNTDTQYF; DNA: TGTGCCACCCACCGGGACACCAACACAGATACGCAGTATTTT
D: NA; size: NA; J: TRBJ2-5; V: TRBV14; CDR3: CASSQEQRRETQYF; DNA: TGTGCCAGCAGCCAAGAACAGAGGAGGGAGACCCAGTACTTC
D: NA; size: NA; J: TRBJ2-3; V: TRBV10-2; CDR3: CASSEFRGDTQYF; DNA: TGCGCCAGCAGTGAATTCAGAGGAGATACGCAGTATTTT
D: NA; size: NA; J: TRBJ2-1; V: TRBV27; CDR3: CASSLWGVADNEQFF; DNA: TGTGCCAGCAGTTTGTGGGGGGTCGCAGACAATGAGCAGTTCTTC
D: TRBD1; size: NA; J: TRBJ2-7; V: TRBV7-2; CDR3: CASSPGTGPSYEQYF; DNA: TGTGCCAGCAGCCCGGGGACAGGTCCGTCCTACGAGCAGTACTTC
D: NA; size: NA; J: TRBJ2-7; V: TRBV7-2; CDR3: CASSPNAGQRRYEQYF; DNA: TGTGCCAGCAGCCCAAACGCGGGACAGCGCCGCTACGAGCAGTACTTC
D: NA; size: many; J: TRBJ1-1; V: TRBV4-3; CDR3: CASSQDRIMNTEAFF; DNA: TGCGCCAGCAGCCAAGATAGAATCATGAACACTGAAGCTTTCTTT
D: NA; size: NA; J: TRBJ1-2; V: TRBV4-1; CDR3: CASSPKTPGSSYGYTF; DNA: TGCGCCAGCAGCCCAAAGACCCCCGGGTCGAGCTATGGCTACACCTTC
D: TRBD1; size: NA; J: TRBJ1-1; V: TRBV9; CDR3: CASSAHTGEYTEAFF; DNA: TGTGCCAGCAGCGCCCATACAGGGGAATACACTGAAGCTTTCTTT
D: NA; size: NA; J: TRBJ1-1; V: TRBV30; CDR3: CAWSVSDPPGTEAFF; DNA: TGTGCCTGGAGTGTATCCGATCCGCCGGGCACTGAAGCTTTCTTT